The following is a TCR beta chain sequence with its context. Its antigen is unknown. TCRdb redid the calling of the 5' RACE reads with MiXCR, one entry per CDR3 protein. The sample records roughly 400,000 distinct CDR3 sequences, roughly 26% being singletons. The sample originates from a study of T-cell memory formation after mild COVID-19. General observations from the study: The study detected some responding clones in pre-infection memory, suggesting cross-reactive memory joined.

V lost 1 base and J 6 bases, leaving 15 bases between the germline ends. The CDR3 runs 15 residues. Germline V CDR1 and CDR2: LGHNA, YNFKEQ. What was sequenced was PBMCs or a T cell subset sorted from them (not recorded which). The sequence came from an adult woman who had mild COVID-19 (a few samples of this study predate the infection). Cell type and time point are not known. The genes are TRBV4-2 and TRBJ1-2; the D gene is possibly TRBD1 (5 bases). Here the CDR3 reads CASSQGISGGNGYTF. CDR3 sequence (DNA): TGTGCCAGCAGCCAAGGTATATCTGGGGGGAATGGCTACACCTTC.